This T cell receptor beta chain was observed in a study of tissue T cells after allogeneic stem cell transplantation. Findings and caveats of the study: Tissue-detected TCR repertoire was only partly captured by blood and spleen T cells.

Within the sample, this clone is medium-sized. The antigen is undetermined. Each gene name is a mouse one. The read gets to within 1 residue of the CDR3 end, and the germline J gene fills in the rest. Specified time point: mouse harvest day 14 after allogeneic transplant. The graft held 10^6 splenic CD5+ T cells and 10^7 T-cell-depleted bone marrow cells. Tissues came from B6→BALB/c major-mismatch GVHD mice at day 7 or 14. CDR3 sequences, V/J genes, frequencies and template counts came from survey-depth TCRbeta sequencing. The assay was immunoSEQ multiplex PCR, and TCRdb's table has in-frame clones only and misses some. The data hold about 4,000 clones, with roughly 45% observed a single time. V was pared by 2 bases and J by 7 bases, with 9 bases of the junction left unmatched. Germline V gene lookup returns CDR1 SGHLS and CDR2 HYDKME. The CDR3 is 14 residues long.

Input material: gut tissue. This clonotype was obtained from a female BALB/c mouse given C57BL/6 T cells with graft-versus-host disease after an allogeneic hematopoietic cell transplant. The chain links TRBV12-2 to TRBJ2-7, with 8 bases matching TRBD2. CDR3 sequence reads: CASSPYWGRGEQYF. The DNA read from the CDR3 is TGTGCCAGCTCTCCCTACTGGGGGCGCGGGGAACAGTAC. The whole variable domain, filled in from reference TRBV12-2 and TRBJ2-7, reads NSGVVQSPRYIIKGKGERSILKCIPISGHLSVAWYQQTQGQELKFFIQHYDKMERDKGNLPSRFSVQQFDDYHSEMNMSALELEDSAVYFCASSPYWGRGEQYFGPGTRLTVL.